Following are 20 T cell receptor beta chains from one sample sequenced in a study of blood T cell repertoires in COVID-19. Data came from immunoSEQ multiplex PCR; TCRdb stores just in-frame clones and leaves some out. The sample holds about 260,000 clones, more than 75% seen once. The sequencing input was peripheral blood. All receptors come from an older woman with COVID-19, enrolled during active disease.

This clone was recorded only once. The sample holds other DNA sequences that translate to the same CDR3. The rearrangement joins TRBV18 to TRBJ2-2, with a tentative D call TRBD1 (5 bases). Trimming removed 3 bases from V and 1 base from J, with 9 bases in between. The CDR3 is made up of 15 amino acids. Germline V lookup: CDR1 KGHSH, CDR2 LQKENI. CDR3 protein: CASSPGAGNTGELFF. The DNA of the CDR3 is TGTGCCAGCTCACCTGGGGCAGGGAACACCGGGGAGCTGTTTTTT.

The CDR3 spells CASSLGQGNSPLHF. In nucleotides, the CDR3 is TGTGCCAGTAGTCTTGGACAGGGGAATTCACCCCTCCACTTT. The chain couples TRBV19 to TRBJ1-6; 9 positions agree with TRBD1. The CDR3 loop spans 14 amino acids. V lost 5 bases, J lost 7 bases, and 3 bases stayed unmatched. The germline gives CDR1 LNHDA, CDR2 SQIVND (reference sequence).

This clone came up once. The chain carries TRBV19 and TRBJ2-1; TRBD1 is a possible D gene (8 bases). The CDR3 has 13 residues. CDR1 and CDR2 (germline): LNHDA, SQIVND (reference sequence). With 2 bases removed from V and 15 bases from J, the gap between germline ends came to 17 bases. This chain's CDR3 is CASSITGGEQRFF. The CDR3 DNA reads TGTGCCAGTAGTATAACAGGGGGGGAACAACGGTTCTTC.

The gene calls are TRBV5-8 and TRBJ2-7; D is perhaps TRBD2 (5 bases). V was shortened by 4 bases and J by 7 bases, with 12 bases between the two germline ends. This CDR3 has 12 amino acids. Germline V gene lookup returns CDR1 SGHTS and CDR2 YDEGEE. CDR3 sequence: CASSGSWREQYF. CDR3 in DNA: TGTGCCAGCAGCGGCTCTTGGAGGGAGCAGTACTTC.

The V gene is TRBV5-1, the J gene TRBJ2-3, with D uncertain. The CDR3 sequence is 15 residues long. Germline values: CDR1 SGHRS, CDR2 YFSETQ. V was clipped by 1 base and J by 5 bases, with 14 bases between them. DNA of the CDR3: TGCGCCAGCAGCTTGTGGTCAGTAAGTGAAGATACGCAGTATTTT. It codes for CASSLWSVSEDTQYF.

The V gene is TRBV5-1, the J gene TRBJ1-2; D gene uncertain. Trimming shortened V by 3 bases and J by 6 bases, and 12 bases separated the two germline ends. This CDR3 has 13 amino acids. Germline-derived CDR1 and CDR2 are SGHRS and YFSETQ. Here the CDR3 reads CASSSSNLNGYTF. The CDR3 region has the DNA TGCGCCAGCAGCTCGTCCAACTTGAATGGCTACACCTTC.

The CDR3: CASSSLAGGTGEQFF. The CDR3 DNA is TGTGCCAGCAGTTCCCTAGCGGGGGGCACGGGTGAGCAGTTCTTC. The chain has TRBV6-2 or TRBV6-3 and TRBJ2-1, with TRBD2 matching over 11 bases. The CDR3 spans 15 residues. CDR1 MNHEY and CDR2 SVGEGT come from the germline V gene. The J segment lost 9 bases and the V segment lost 4 bases, leaving 8 bases of the junction unmatched.

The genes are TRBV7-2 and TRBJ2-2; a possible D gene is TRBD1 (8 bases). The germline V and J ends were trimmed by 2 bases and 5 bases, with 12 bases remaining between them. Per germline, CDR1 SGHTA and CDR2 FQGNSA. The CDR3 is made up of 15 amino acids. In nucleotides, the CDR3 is TGTGCCAGCAGCTTAACAGGGGGAGGGACCGGGGAGCTGTTTTTT. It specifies CASSLTGGGTGELFF.

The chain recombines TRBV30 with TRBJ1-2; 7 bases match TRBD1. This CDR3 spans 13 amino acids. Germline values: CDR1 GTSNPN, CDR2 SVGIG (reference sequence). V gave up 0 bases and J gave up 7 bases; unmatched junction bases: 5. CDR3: CAWSVPEGAGYTF. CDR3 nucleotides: TGTGCCTGGAGTGTCCCCGAGGGGGCTGGCTACACCTTC. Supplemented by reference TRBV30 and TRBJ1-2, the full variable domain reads SQTIHQWPATLVQPVGSPLSLECTVEGTSNPNLYWYRQAAGRGLQLLFYSVGIGQISSEVPQNLSASRPQDRQFILSSKKLLLSDSGFYLCAWSVPEGAGYTFGSGTRLTVV.

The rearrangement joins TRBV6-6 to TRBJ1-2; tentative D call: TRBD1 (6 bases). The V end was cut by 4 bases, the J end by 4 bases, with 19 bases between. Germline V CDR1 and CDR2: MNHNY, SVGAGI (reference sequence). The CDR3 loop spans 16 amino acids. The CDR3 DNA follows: TGTGCCAGCAGTTTCCACAAGGCAGGGGCAAGCTATGGCTACACCTTC. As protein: CASSFHKAGASYGYTF.

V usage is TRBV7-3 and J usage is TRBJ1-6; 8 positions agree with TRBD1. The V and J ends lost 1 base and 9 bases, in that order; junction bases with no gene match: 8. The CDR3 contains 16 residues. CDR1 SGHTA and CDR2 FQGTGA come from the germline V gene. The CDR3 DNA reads TGTGCCAGCAGCTTAAGGGGGACAGGCGGAGGTTCACCCCTCCACTTT. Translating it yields CASSLRGTGGGSPLHF. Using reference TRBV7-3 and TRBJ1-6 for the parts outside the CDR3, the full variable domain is GAGVSQTPSNKVTEKGKYVELRCDPISGHTALYWYRQSLGQGPEFLIYFQGTGAADDSGLPNDRFFAVRPEGSVSTLKIQRTERGDSAVYLCASSLRGTGGGSPLHFGNGTRLTVT.

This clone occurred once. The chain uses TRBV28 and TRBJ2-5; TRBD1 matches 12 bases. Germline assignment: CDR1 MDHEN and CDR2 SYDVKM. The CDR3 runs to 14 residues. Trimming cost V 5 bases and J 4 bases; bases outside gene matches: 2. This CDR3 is CASSGGQGAETQYF. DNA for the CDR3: TGTGCCAGCAGTGGGGGACAGGGGGCAGAGACCCAGTACTTC.

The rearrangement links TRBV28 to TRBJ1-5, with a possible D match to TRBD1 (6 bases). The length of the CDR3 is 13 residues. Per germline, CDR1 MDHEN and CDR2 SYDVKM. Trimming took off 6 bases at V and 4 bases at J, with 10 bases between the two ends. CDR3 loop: CASRKTGNQPQHF. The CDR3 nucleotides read TGTGCCAGCAGAAAGACAGGTAATCAGCCCCAGCATTTT.

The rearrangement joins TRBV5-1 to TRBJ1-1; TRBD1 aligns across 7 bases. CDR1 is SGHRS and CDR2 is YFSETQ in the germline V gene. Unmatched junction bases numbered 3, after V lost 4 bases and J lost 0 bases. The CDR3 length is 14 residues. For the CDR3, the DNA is TGCGCCAGCAGCCGGACAGGTTTGAACACTGAAGCTTTCTTT. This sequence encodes CASSRTGLNTEAFF.

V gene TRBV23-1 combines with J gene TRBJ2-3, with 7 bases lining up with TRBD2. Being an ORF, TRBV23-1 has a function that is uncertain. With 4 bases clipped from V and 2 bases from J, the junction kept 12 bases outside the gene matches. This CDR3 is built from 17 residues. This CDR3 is CASSPTVGGKNTDTQYF. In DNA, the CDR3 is TGCGCCAGCAGTCCTACCGTGGGGGGGAAAAACACAGATACGCAGTATTTT.

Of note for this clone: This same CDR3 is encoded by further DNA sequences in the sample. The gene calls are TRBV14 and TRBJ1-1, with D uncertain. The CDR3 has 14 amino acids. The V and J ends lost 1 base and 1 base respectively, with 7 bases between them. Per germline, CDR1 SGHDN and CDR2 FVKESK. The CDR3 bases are TGTGCCAGCAGCCAAGTCCGGGGGAACACTGAAGCTTTCTTT. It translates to CASSQVRGNTEAFF.

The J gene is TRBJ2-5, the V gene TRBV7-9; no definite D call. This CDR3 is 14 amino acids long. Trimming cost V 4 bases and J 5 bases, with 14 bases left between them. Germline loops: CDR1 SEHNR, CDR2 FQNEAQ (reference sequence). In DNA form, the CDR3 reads TGTGCCAGCAGCTCCGACACCTCCCGGGAGACCCAGTACTTC. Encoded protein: CASSSDTSRETQYF.

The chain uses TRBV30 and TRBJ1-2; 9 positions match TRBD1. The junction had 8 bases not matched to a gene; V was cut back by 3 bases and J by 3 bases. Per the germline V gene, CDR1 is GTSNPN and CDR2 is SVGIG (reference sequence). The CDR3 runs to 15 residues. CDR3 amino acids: CAWRLDRGSHYGYTF. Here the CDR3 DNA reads TGTGCCTGGAGGCTCGACAGGGGGTCCCACTATGGCTACACCTTC.

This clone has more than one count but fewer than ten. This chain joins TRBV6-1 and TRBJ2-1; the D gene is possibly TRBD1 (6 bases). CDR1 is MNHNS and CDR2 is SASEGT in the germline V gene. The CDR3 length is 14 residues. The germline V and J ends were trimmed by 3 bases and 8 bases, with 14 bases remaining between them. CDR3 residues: CASSDQLQGHEQFF. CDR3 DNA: TGTGCCAGCAGTGACCAGCTCCAGGGGCATGAGCAGTTCTTC.

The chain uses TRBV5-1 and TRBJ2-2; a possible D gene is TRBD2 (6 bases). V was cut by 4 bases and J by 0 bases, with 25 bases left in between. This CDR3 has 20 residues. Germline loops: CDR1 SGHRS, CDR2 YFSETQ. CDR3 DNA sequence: TGCGCCAGCAGCGGGGCGGGGCAGCCTCCGAGGGCCGCGAACACCGGGGAGCTGTTTTTT. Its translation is CASSGAGQPPRAANTGELFF. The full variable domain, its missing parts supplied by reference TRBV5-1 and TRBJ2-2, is KAGVTQTPRYLIKTRGQQVTLSCSPISGHRSVSWYQQTPGQGLQFLFEYFSETQRNKGNFPGRFSGRQFSNSRSEMNVSTLELGDSALYLCASSGAGQPPRAANTGELFFGEGSRLTVL.